Following are 12 T cell receptor beta chains from one sample sequenced in a study of blood T cell repertoires in COVID-19. Using immunoSEQ multiplex PCR, the repertoire was profiled, and TCRdb retains in-frame clones only, with some absent. The sample yields roughly 330,000 clones, 65% to 85% seen once. The sample comprised peripheral blood. These receptors were obtained from a woman aged 45-65 years with acute or convalescent COVID-19.

The J gene is TRBJ1-1, the V gene TRBV27; no reliable D call. The CDR3 is made up of 13 amino acids. Between the trimmed V and J ends, which lost 8 bases and 4 bases, there was a span of 14 bases. Germline V lookup: CDR1 MNHEY, CDR2 SMNVEV (reference sequence). The CDR3 loop reads CASLKVAGTEAFF. Here the CDR3 DNA reads TGTGCCAGCCTCAAGGTGGCGGGCACTGAAGCTTTCTTT.

V gene TRBV18 combines with J gene TRBJ2-3, with a weak D call TRBD2 (5 bases). Germline CDR1 KGHSH, CDR2 LQKENI. V was cut by 3 bases and J by 0 bases, with 7 bases left in between. There are 14 residues in the CDR3. The CDR3 spells CASSPTTSTDTQYF. The CDR3 DNA sequence: TGTGCCAGCTCACCGACTACTAGCACAGATACGCAGTATTTT.

The V call is TRBV18, the J call TRBJ1-4; no definite D call. The CDR3 consists of 14 residues. Germline-derived CDR1 and CDR2 are KGHSH and LQKENI. V lost 2 bases and J 3 bases, leaving 7 bases between the germline ends. The CDR3 bases are TGTGCCAGCTCACCAACACCCTCTAATGAAAAACTGTTTTTT. It encodes CASSPTPSNEKLFF.

This sequence joins TRBV19 and TRBJ2-1, with D perhaps matching TRBD1 (6 bases). This CDR3 comprises 15 residues. V was cut by 5 bases and J by 9 bases, with 20 bases left in between. CDR1 is LNHDA and CDR2 is SQIVND in the germline V gene (reference sequence). The CDR3 loop reads CASSWAGAARFEQFF. DNA for the CDR3: TGTGCCAGTAGTTGGGCAGGGGCGGCCCGTTTTGAGCAGTTCTTC. Full variable domain (outside the CDR3, taken from reference TRBV19 and TRBJ2-1): DGGITQSPKYLFRKEGQNVTLSCEQNLNHDAMYWYRQDPGQGLRLIYYSQIVNDFQKGDIAEGYSVSREKKESFPLTVTSAQKNPTAFYLCASSWAGAARFEQFFGPGTRLTVL.

This clone was seen a few times. The CDR3: CASSDRLAGGLQYF. DNA for the CDR3: TGTGCCAGCAGCGACCGACTAGCGGGAGGTCTGCAGTACTTC. This rearrangement joins TRBV11-2 to TRBJ2-7, with 13 bases identical to TRBD2. This CDR3 is 14 amino acids long. Trimming at V came to 5 bases and at J to 9 bases, leaving 7 bases not matched to a gene. Germline V lookup: CDR1 SGHAT, CDR2 FQNNGV.

This chain links TRBV11-3 with TRBJ1-3; D is undetermined. The V gene's germline CDR1 is SGHNT and CDR2 YENEEA. Trimming left V 5 bases short and J 0 bases short, with 5 bases between. This CDR3 is 13 amino acids long. As DNA, the CDR3 is TGTGCCAGCAGCGGAGACTCTGGAAACACCATATATTTT. This codes for CASSGDSGNTIYF.

This chain connects TRBV6-6 to TRBJ2-6; D might be TRBD1 (8 bases). Trimming left V 8 bases short and J 4 bases short, with 18 bases between. This CDR3 is built from 16 residues. Germline V gives CDR1 MNHNY, CDR2 SVGAGI (reference sequence). CDR3 loop: CASQTGEGRGANVLTF. CDR3 DNA: TGTGCCAGCCAGACAGGGGAGGGAAGAGGGGCCAACGTCCTGACTTTC.

V and J are TRBV2 and TRBJ2-5; possible D gene TRBD2, 6 bases. V lost 5 bases and J lost 4, with 23 bases in between. The CDR3 consists of 17 residues. The V gene's germline CDR1 is SNHLY and CDR2 FYNNEI. The CDR3 here is CASSTLPAGPSVETQYF. CDR3 coding DNA: TGTGCCAGCAGTACCCTCCCGGCAGGTCCTAGCGTAGAGACCCAGTACTTC.

CDR3 nucleotides: TGTGCCACCAGTGATTCGGGGGGTAGCGAGACCCAGTACTTC. Its protein is CATSDSGGSETQYF. This sequence joins TRBV24-1 and TRBJ2-5; 7 bases are a match to TRBD2. J lost 5 bases, V lost 2 bases, and 4 bases had no gene match. CDR3 length equals 14 residues. Per the germline V gene, CDR1 is KGHDR and CDR2 is SFDVKD.

J is TRBJ2-1 and V is TRBV9; possibly TRBD1 for D (6 bases). Germline-derived CDR1 and CDR2 are SGDLS and YYNGEE. V lost 3 bases and J lost 5, with 12 bases in between. This CDR3 spans 14 amino acids. The CDR3 DNA reads as TGTGCCAGCAGCGGCCCTAAGGGGGACAATGAGCAGTTCTTC. Amino acid sequence: CASSGPKGDNEQFF.

This clone appeared a single time. The V gene is TRBV7-2, the J gene TRBJ2-7; D perhaps matches TRBD2 (5 bases). V lost 5 bases, J lost 3 bases, and 17 bases lay in between. Per the germline V gene, CDR1 is SGHTA and CDR2 is FQGNSA. The CDR3 is 15 amino acids. CDR3 residues: CASSRNLAESYEQYF. In DNA form, the CDR3 reads TGTGCCAGCAGCCGTAATCTAGCTGAGAGCTACGAGCAGTACTTC.

The V and J genes are TRBV29-1 and TRBJ1-1; D remains ambiguous. The V end lost 3 bases, the J end lost 4 bases, and 9 bases lay between the germline ends. The CDR3 has 12 residues. Germline V gene data show CDR1 as SQVTM and CDR2 as ANQGSEA. The CDR3 loop reads CSVDSGGTEAFF. The CDR3 DNA sequence: TGCAGCGTTGATTCGGGAGGCACTGAAGCTTTCTTT.